The clone carrying this T cell receptor beta chain came up many times. Its antigen remains unidentified. This sample stems from a study of neurological immune-mediated disorders. Study-level findings and limits: No CDR3 amino acid sequences were shared by expanded clones across subjects, suggesting private repertoires in all groups.

V lost 5 bases, J lost 4 bases, and 7 bases stayed unmatched. This CDR3 region has 15 residues. Per germline, CDR1 SGHTS and CDR2 YDEGEE. In every sequencing run, more than 200 million TCR-beta sequences were generated from 15-18 subjects. MiXCR, applied by TCRdb to the 5' RACE reads, yields one record per CDR3 protein. The table shows under 75,000 distinct CDR3 sequences, with 3% to 3.5% occurring only once. The sample taken for sequencing was PBMCs. The V call is TRBV5-8, the J call TRBJ2-1; TRBD1 agrees at 9 bases. The sequence was collected from a woman aged 55 to 70 with multiple sclerosis. In nucleotides, the CDR3 is TGTGCCAGCAGGTCGGGACAGGGAAGATACAATGAGCAGTTCTTC. Translating it yields CASRSGQGRYNEQFF.